This TCR beta chain appears in the sequencing data of a study of OX40 agonist ivuxolimab in advanced cancers. Study-wide results and limits: CD4+ and CD8+ T cells in blood underwent clonal expansion by week 6 at 0.1 to 3.0 mg/kg.

Some clones are missing from TCRdb's copy, which holds only in-frame ones; the method was immunoSEQ multiplex PCR. The sample contains approximately 77,000 clones, 85% of which appear only once. Prior autoimmune disease or systemic immunosuppression barred patients. For this clone: Its matching antigen is unknown.

The CDR3 loop spans 12 amino acids. Germline V CDR1 and CDR2: SGHAT, FQNNGV. V lost 4 bases to trimming and J lost 5 bases, with 5 bases between them. The source is an adult with an advanced solid tumor such as melanoma, head and neck, liver or kidney cancer. The specimen was CD4+ or CD8+ T cells sorted from blood, collected in a trial of the OX40 agonist ivuxolimab. J is TRBJ1-4 and V is TRBV11-2, with unresolved D. The CDR3 reads CASSSKNEKLFF. The CDR3 nucleotides read TGTGCCAGCAGCTCAAAGAATGAAAAACTGTTTTTT.